This T cell receptor (beta chain) was found in a study of blood T cell repertoires in COVID-19. Study-wide background: Samples representing acute and convalescent COVID-19 were sourced from the United States, Italy and Spain.

As handled by the study authors: Amplified reference gene primers provided the basis for estimating nucleated cell counts. This table comes from immunoSEQ multiplex PCR, and its TCRdb copy is limited to in-frame clones, with some not included. The D gene and trimming were derived from the DNA, and the V and J assignments and clone size from that table. Of fewer than 200,000 clones in the sample, 65% to 90% were seen once. The age range of participants was about 18 to 95 years, with residence in about two dozen US areas. Participants' own reports of clinical history determined their cohort assignment. This CDR3 contains 15 residues. V dropped 5 bases and J dropped 2; count of bases not matched to a gene: 2. Germline V CDR1 and CDR2: SEHNR, FQNEAQ (reference sequence).

What was sequenced was PBMCs or T cells enriched from blood (not recorded which). This receptor was taken from a woman aged 60-75 years with acute COVID-19. The chain uses TRBV7-9 and TRBJ1-3; 11 nucleotides agree with TRBD1. The CDR3 bases are TGTGCCAGCAGCGCGGGACAGGGGGCTGGAAACACCATATATTTT. Protein: CASSAGQGAGNTIYF. The entire variable domain, with the rest obtained from reference TRBV7-9 and TRBJ1-3, is as follows: DTGVSQNPRHKITKRGQNVTFRCDPISEHNRLYWYRQTLGQGPEFLTYFQNEAQLEKSRLLSDRFSAERPKGSFSTLEIQRTEQGDSAMYLCASSAGQGAGNTIYFGEGSWLTVV.